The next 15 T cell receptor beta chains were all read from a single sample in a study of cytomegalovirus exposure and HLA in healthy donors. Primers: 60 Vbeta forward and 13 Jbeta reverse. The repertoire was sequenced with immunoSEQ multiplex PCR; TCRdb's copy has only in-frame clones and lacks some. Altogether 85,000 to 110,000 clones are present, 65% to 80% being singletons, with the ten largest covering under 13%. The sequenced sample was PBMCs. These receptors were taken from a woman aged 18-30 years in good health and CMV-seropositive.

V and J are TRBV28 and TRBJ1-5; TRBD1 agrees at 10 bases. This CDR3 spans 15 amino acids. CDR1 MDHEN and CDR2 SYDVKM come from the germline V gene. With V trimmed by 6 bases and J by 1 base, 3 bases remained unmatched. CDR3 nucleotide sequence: TGTGCCAGCAGCCCGACAGGGGGCAGCAATCAGCCCCAGCATTTT. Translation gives CASSPTGGSNQPQHF.

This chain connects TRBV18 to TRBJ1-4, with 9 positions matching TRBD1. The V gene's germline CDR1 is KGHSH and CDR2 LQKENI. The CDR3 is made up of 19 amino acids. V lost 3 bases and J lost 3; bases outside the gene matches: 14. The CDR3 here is CASSPADRGGRLANEKLFF. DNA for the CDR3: TGTGCCAGCTCACCCGCGGACAGGGGAGGACGTCTAGCTAATGAAAAACTGTTTTTT.

The CDR3 reads CAISDQRRSNTEAFF. CDR3 sequence (DNA): TGTGCCATCAGTGACCAGAGGAGGTCGAACACTGAAGCTTTCTTT. The rearrangement joins TRBV10-3 to TRBJ1-1; D unclear. The CDR3 extends over 15 amino acids. V was clipped by 3 bases and J by 1 base, with 12 bases between them. Germline loops: CDR1 ENHRY, CDR2 SYGVKD.

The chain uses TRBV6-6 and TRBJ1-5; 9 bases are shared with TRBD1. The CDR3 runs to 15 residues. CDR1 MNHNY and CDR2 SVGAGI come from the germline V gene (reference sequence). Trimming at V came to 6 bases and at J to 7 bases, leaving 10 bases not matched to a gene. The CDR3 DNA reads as TGTGCCAGCAGCGTAGGGACAGGGATTTTGCAGCCCCAGCATTTT. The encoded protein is CASSVGTGILQPQHF.

This CDR3 is CAWSQALSGANVLTF. The CDR3 nucleotides are TGTGCCTGGTCGCAGGCCCTCTCTGGGGCCAACGTCCTGACTTTC. The chain joins TRBV30 to TRBJ2-6; the D is unclear. Germline CDR1 and CDR2: GTSNPN and SVGIG (reference sequence). The CDR3 spans 15 residues. Trimming removed 5 bases at V and 0 bases at J, with 11 bases between.

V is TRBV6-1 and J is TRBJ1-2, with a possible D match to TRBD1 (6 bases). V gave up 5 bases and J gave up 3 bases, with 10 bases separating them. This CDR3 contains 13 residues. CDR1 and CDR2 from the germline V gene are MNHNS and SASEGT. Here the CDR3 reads CASSPQGDYGYTF. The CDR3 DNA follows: TGTGCCAGCAGTCCACAGGGCGACTATGGCTACACCTTC.

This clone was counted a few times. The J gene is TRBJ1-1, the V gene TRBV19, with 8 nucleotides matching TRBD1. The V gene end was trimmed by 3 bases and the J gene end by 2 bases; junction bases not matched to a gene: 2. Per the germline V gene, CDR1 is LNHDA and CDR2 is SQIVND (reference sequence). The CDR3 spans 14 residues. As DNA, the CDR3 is TGTGCCAGTAGTATCAGGGGGCCCAACACTGAAGCTTTCTTT. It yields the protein CASSIRGPNTEAFF.

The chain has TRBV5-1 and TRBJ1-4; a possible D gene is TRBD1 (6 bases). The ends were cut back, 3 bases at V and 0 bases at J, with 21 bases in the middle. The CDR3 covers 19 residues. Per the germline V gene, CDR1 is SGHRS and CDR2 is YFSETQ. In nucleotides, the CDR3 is TGCGCCAGCAGCTCCCCCGGGACACAAACTTTTGCAACTAATGAAAAACTGTTTTTT. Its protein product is CASSSPGTQTFATNEKLFF. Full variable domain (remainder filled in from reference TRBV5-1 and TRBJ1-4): KAGVTQTPRYLIKTRGQQVTLSCSPISGHRSVSWYQQTPGQGLQFLFEYFSETQRNKGNFPGRFSGRQFSNSRSEMNVSTLELGDSALYLCASSSPGTQTFATNEKLFFGSGTQLSVL.

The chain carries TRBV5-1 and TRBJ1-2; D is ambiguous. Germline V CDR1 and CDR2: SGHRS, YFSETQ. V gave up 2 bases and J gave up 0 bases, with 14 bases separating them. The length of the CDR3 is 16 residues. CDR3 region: CASSLTAGDANYGYTF. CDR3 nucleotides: TGCGCCAGCAGCTTAACCGCCGGTGATGCTAACTATGGCTACACCTTC.

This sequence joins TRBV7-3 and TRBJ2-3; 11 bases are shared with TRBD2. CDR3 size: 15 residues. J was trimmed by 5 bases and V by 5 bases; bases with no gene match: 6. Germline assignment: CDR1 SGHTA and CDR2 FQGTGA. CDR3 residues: CASSRLAGSVDTQYF. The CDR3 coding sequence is TGTGCCAGCAGCCGACTAGCGGGGTCCGTAGATACGCAGTATTTT. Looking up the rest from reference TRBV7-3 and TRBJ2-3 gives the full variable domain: GAGVSQTPSNKVTEKGKYVELRCDPISGHTALYWYRQSLGQGPEFLIYFQGTGAADDSGLPNDRFFAVRPEGSVSTLKIQRTERGDSAVYLCASSRLAGSVDTQYFGPGTRLTVL.

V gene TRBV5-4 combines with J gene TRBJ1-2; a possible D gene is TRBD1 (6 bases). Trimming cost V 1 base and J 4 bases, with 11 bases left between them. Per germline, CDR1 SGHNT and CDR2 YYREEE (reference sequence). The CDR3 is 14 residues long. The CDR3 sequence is CASSLPGDIYGYTF. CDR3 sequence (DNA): TGTGCCAGCAGCTTGCCAGGGGACATCTATGGCTACACCTTC.

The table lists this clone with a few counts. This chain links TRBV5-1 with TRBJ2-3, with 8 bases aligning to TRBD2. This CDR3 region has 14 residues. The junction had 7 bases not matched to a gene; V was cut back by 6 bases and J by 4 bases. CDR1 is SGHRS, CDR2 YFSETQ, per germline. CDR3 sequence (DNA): TGCGCCAGCATCGCGGGGGGTGGTGCAGATACGCAGTATTTT. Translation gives CASIAGGGADTQYF. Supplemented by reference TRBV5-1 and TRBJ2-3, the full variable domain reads KAGVTQTPRYLIKTRGQQVTLSCSPISGHRSVSWYQQTPGQGLQFLFEYFSETQRNKGNFPGRFSGRQFSNSRSEMNVSTLELGDSALYLCASIAGGGADTQYFGPGTRLTVL.

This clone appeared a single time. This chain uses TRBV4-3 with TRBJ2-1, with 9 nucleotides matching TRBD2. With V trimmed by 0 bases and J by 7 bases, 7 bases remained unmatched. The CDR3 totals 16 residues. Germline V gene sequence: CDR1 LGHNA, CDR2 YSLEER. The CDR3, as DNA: TGCGCCAGCAGCCAAGATCGAGGACTAGCGAGGAATGAGCAGTTCTTC. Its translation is CASSQDRGLARNEQFF.

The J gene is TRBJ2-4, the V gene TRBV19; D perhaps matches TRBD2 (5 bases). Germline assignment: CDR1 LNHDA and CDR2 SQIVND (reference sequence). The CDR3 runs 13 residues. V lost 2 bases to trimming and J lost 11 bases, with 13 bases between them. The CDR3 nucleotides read TGTGCCAGTAGTATATCGCCCGGGGTCTTTCAGTACTTC. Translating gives CASSISPGVFQYF.

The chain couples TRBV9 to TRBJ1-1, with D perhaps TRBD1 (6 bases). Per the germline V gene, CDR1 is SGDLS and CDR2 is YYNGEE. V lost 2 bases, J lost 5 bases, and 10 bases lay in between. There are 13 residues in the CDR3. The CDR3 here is CASSVQGWTEAFF. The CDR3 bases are TGTGCCAGCAGCGTCCAGGGGTGGACTGAAGCTTTCTTT.